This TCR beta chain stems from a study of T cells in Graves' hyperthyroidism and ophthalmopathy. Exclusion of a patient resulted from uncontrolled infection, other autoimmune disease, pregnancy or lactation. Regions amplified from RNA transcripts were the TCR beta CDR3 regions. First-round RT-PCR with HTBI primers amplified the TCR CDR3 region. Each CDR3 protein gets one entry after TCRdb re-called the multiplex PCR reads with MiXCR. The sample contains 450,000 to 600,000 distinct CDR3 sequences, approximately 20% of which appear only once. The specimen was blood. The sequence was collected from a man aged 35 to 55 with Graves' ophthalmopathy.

The CDR3 reads CASSGDRDTGELFF. In DNA, the CDR3 is TGTGCCAGCAGCGGGGACAGGGACACCGGGGAGCTGTTTTTT. This chain joins TRBV9 and TRBJ2-2; 9 nucleotides align to TRBD1. This CDR3 contains 14 residues. Germline assignment: CDR1 SGDLS and CDR2 YYNGEE. V was clipped by 3 bases and J by 3 bases; unmatched bases: 0.